The 10 T cell receptor beta chains in this list originate from one sample, sequenced in a study of blood T cell repertoires in COVID-19. Libraries were prepared by immunoSEQ multiplex PCR; TCRdb keeps only in-frame clonotypes and omits some of them. The sample holds a few hundred thousand clones, 88% seen once. Sample: peripheral blood. These receptors came from a woman aged 25-40 years with COVID-19, enrolled during active disease.

This clone appeared a single time. The rearrangement links TRBV18 to TRBJ1-1; D not certain. V gave up 4 bases and J gave up 1 base, with 10 bases separating them. The length of the CDR3 is 14 residues. Germline CDR1 and CDR2: KGHSH and LQKENI. CDR3 sequence (DNA): TGTGCCAGCTCACAGCGGGATGGGAACACTGAAGCTTTCTTT. Residues: CASSQRDGNTEAFF. Combining the CDR3 with reference TRBV18 and TRBJ1-1 gives the whole variable domain NAGVMQNPRHLVRRRGQEARLRCSPMKGHSHVYWYRQLPEEGLKFMVYLQKENIIDESGMPKERFSAEFPKEGPSILRIQQVVRGDSAAYFCASSQRDGNTEAFFGQGTRLTVV.

This chain joins TRBV4-3 and TRBJ1-6; possible D gene TRBD1, 5 bases. The V end lost 0 bases, the J end lost 4 bases, and 7 bases lay between the germline ends. This CDR3 contains 15 residues. CDR1 is LGHNA, CDR2 YSLEER, per germline. The CDR3 DNA reads as TGCGCCAGCAGCCAAGACTCAGGGTATAATTCACCCCTCCACTTT. Encoded protein: CASSQDSGYNSPLHF.

The V and J genes are TRBV4-3 and TRBJ2-7; D gene ambiguous. The CDR3 loop spans 14 amino acids. Trimming removed 1 base at V and 3 bases at J, with 10 bases between. Germline loops: CDR1 LGHNA, CDR2 YSLEER. CDR3 loop: CASSQALGGYEQYF. CDR3 DNA sequence: TGCGCCAGCAGCCAAGCGTTAGGCGGCTACGAGCAGTACTTC.

The chain has TRBV5-4 and TRBJ2-5, with a tentative D call TRBD2 (7 bases). This CDR3 has 15 amino acids. Trimming took off 2 bases at V and 5 bases at J, with 16 bases between the two ends. Germline values: CDR1 SGHNT, CDR2 YYREEE (reference sequence). The CDR3 bases are TGTGCCAGCAGCTTAGGCGGGGGCCGGCCCGAGACCCAGTACTTC. The encoded protein is CASSLGGGRPETQYF.

This clone was picked up a small number of times. The chain uses TRBV30 and TRBJ1-1, with no clear D. Per germline, CDR1 GTSNPN and CDR2 SVGIG (reference sequence). This CDR3 has 13 residues. V was clipped by 5 bases and J by 2 bases, with 12 bases between them. DNA for the CDR3: TGTGCCTGGCTTCTAAGCTACAACACTGAAGCTTTCTTT. Its protein product is CAWLLSYNTEAFF.

The chain combines TRBV23-1 with TRBJ1-6; weak D call: TRBD1 (5 bases). TRBV23-1 is reported as an ORF; its role is uncertain. V dropped 2 bases and J dropped 9 bases, with 20 bases sitting between them. The CDR3 is 17 residues long. The CDR3 reads CASSQSTACGGSSPLHF. Written as DNA, the CDR3 is TGCGCCAGCAGTCAAAGCACGGCGTGCGGGGGTAGTTCACCCCTCCACTTT.

The rearrangement links TRBV27 to TRBJ1-2, with a possible D match to TRBD1 (6 bases). V lost 6 bases to trimming and J lost 2 bases, with 10 bases between them. This CDR3 has 13 residues. The germline gives CDR1 MNHEY, CDR2 SMNVEV (reference sequence). CDR3 DNA sequence: TGTGCCAGCAGGCCGGACAGAAACTATGGCTACACCTTC. This encodes CASRPDRNYGYTF.

The chain is built from TRBV2 and TRBJ2-2; D possibly corresponds to TRBD1 (7 bases). CDR1 and CDR2 from the germline V gene are SNHLY and FYNNEI. V lost 6 bases, J lost 3 bases, and 14 bases lay in between. The length of the CDR3 is 15 residues. The CDR3 region has the DNA TGTGCCAGCAGGGAGGAGGGGGCGGACACCGGGGAGCTGTTTTTT. It specifies CASREEGADTGELFF.

As to this clone: At one boundary the junction diverges from the germline segment, which might be a read error. The chain has TRBV11-3 and TRBJ1-2; 8 bases are shared with TRBD1. Germline assignment: CDR1 SGHNT and CDR2 YENEEA. The CDR3 is 12 amino acids. The DNA for the CDR3 is TGTGCCAGCAGCTTAGGTTCAAGGACAGGGTACTTC. This gives the protein CASSLGSRTGYF.

The gene calls are TRBV6-5 and TRBJ1-1, with 10 nucleotides matching TRBD1. The CDR3 is made up of 15 amino acids. Germline assignment: CDR1 MNHEY and CDR2 SVGAGI. J gave up 5 bases and V 4 bases, and 7 bases lay outside the gene matches. Written as DNA, the CDR3 is TGTGCCAGCAGTTCCGGGACAGGGGAGGAAACTGAAGCTTTCTTT. This sequence encodes CASSSGTGEETEAFF.